A single sample gave rise to the 8 T cell receptor beta chains below, sequenced in a study of neoadjuvant anti-PD-1 for oral cavity cancer. Method: immunoSEQ multiplex PCR; TCRdb's copy keeps in-frame clones and lacks some. The table has over 10,000 clones, about 62% seen once; the top ten hold more than 2%. Sequencing was performed on PBMCs, taken before nivolumab (anti-PD-1) treatment. These receptors all come from a person aged 35 to 85 with oral cavity squamous cell carcinoma.

The chain carries TRBV5-5 and TRBJ1-4; 7 positions match TRBD1. Per the germline V gene, CDR1 is SGHKS and CDR2 is YYEKEE (reference sequence). The CDR3 has 17 amino acids. V dropped 4 bases and J dropped 4; count of bases not matched to a gene: 13. In DNA, the CDR3 is TGTGCCAGCAGCCCTTTGAGTGGAGGGGGCTTTAATGAAAAACTGTTTTTT. Its protein is CASSPLSGGGFNEKLFF.

The chain carries TRBV19 and TRBJ1-2, with TRBD1 matching over 8 bases. Trimming at V came to 5 bases and at J to 2 bases, leaving 13 bases not matched to a gene. The CDR3 is 17 amino acids. Per germline, CDR1 LNHDA and CDR2 SQIVND (reference sequence). The CDR3 loop reads CASSSERSGGLNYGYTF. In DNA, the CDR3 is TGTGCCAGTAGTTCGGAACGTTCAGGGGGCTTGAACTATGGCTACACCTTC.

V usage is TRBV9 and J usage is TRBJ2-7; 14 positions agree with TRBD2. V shed 3 bases, J shed 3 bases, and the junction held 11 bases outside the gene matches. The germline V gene encodes CDR1 SGDLS and CDR2 YYNGEE. This CDR3 region has 18 residues. The CDR3 sequence: CASSGSQKGLAGDYEQYF. CDR3 DNA: TGTGCCAGCAGCGGGAGCCAAAAGGGACTAGCGGGAGACTACGAGCAGTACTTC.

This chain joins TRBV6-1 and TRBJ1-5, with no clear D. Trimming stripped 0 bases from V and 5 bases from J, with 5 bases between. Looked up from germline, CDR1 is MNHNS and CDR2 is SASEGT. The CDR3 is made up of 13 amino acids. The DNA for the CDR3 is TGTGCCAGCAGTGAAGCCTTCGATCAGCCCCAGCATTTT. It yields the protein CASSEAFDQPQHF.

CDR3 coding DNA: TGTGCCTGGAGTTGGAGCGATGAGCAGTTCTTC. It specifies CAWSWSDEQFF. V and J are TRBV30 and TRBJ2-1; no clear D gene. V was cut by 2 bases and J by 8 bases, with 7 bases left in between. The CDR3 covers 11 residues. The V gene's germline CDR1 is GTSNPN and CDR2 SVGIG (reference sequence).

The V call is TRBV5-6, the J call TRBJ2-1; D possibly corresponds to TRBD1 (5 bases). Germline CDR1 and CDR2: SGHDT and YYEEEE. V shed 0 bases and J shed 10 bases, with 20 bases lying between them. The CDR3 covers 16 residues. CDR3 amino acids: CASSLGPAVPGQEQFF. The CDR3 coding sequence is TGTGCCAGCAGCTTGGGACCGGCAGTCCCAGGACAAGAGCAGTTCTTC. Based on the CDR3 plus reference TRBV5-6 and TRBJ2-1, the full variable domain is DAGVTQSPTHLIKTRGQQVTLRCSPKSGHDTVSWYQQALGQGPQFIFQYYEEEERQRGNFPDRFSGHQFPNYSSELNVNALLLGDSALYLCASSLGPAVPGQEQFFGPGTRLTVL.

The V call is TRBV9, the J call TRBJ2-5; D gene unclear. This CDR3 contains 15 residues. Deletions cut 0 bases from V and 4 bases from J, with 13 bases between. The germline CDR1 and CDR2 sequences are SGDLS and YYNGEE. CDR3 sequence: CASSVALSLGETQYF. CDR3 bases: TGTGCCAGCAGCGTAGCTCTAAGCCTAGGAGAGACCCAGTACTTC.

This chain uses TRBV27 with TRBJ1-1; D may be TRBD1 (5 bases). V was clipped by 8 bases and J by 1 base, with 5 bases between them. CDR3 length equals 11 residues. Germline values: CDR1 MNHEY, CDR2 SMNVEV (reference sequence). CDR3 in amino acids: CASGQNTEAFF. The CDR3 coding sequence is TGTGCCAGCGGACAGAACACTGAAGCTTTCTTT.